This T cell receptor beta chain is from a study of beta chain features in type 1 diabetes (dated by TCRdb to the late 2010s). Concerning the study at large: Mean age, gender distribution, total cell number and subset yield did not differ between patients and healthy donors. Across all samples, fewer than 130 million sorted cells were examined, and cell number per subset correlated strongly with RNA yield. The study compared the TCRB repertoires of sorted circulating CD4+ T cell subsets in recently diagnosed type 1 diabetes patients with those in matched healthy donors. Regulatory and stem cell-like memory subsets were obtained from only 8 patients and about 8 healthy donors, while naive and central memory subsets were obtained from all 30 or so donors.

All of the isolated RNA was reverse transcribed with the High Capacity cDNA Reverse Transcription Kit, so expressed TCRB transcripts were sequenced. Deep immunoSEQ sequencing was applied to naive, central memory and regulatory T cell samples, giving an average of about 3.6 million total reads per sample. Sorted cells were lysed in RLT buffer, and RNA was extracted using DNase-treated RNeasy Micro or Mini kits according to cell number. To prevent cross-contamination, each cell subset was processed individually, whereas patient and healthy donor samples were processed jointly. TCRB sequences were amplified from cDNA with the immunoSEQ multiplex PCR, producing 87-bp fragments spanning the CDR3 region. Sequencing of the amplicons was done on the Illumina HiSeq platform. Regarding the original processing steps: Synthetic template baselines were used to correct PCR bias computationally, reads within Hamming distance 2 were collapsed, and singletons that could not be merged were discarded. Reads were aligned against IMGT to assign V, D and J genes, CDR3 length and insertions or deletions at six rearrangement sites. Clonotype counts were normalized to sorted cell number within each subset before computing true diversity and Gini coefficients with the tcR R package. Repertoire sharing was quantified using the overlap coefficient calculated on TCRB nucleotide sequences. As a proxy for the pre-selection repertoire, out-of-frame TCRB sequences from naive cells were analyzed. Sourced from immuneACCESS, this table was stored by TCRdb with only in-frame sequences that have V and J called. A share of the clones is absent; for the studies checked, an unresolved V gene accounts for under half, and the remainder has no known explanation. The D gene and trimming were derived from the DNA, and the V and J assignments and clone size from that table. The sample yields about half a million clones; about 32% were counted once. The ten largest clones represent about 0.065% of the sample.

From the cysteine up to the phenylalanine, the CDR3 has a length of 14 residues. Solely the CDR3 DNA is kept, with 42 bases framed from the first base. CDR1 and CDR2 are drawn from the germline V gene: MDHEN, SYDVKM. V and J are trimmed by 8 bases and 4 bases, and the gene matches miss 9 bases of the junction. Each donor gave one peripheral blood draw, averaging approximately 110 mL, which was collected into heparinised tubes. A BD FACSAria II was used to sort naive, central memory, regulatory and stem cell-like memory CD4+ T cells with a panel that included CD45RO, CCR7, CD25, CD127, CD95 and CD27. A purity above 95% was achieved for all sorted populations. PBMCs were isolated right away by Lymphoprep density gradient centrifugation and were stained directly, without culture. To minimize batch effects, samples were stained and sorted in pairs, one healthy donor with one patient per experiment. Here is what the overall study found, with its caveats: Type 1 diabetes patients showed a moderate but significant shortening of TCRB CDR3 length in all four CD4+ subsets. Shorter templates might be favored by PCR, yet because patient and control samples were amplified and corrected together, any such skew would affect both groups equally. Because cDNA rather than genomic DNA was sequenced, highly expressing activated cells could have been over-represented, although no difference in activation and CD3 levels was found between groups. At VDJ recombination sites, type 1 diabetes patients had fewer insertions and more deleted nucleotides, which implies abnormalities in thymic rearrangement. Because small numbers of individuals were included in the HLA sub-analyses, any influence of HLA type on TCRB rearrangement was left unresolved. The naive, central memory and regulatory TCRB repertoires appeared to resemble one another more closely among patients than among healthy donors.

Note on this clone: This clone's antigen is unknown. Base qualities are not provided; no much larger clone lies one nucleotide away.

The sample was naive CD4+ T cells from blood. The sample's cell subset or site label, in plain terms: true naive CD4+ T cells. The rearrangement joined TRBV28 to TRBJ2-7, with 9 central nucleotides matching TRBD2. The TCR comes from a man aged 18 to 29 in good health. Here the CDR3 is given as CASVLAGERYEQYF. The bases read TGTGCCAGCGTCTTAGCGGGAGAGAGGTACGAGCAGTACTTC.